Shown below are 21 T cell receptor beta chains from a single sample sequenced in a study of blood T cell repertoires in COVID-19. Assay: immunoSEQ multiplex PCR; the TCRdb copy retains only in-frame clones and omits some. The data contain over 85,000 clones, 60% to 80% of them singletons. The sample consisted of peripheral blood. The receptor set was obtained from a woman of 80 years or more with active or convalescent COVID-19.

The V gene is TRBV14, the J gene TRBJ1-2, with D possibly matching TRBD1 (6 bases). V was clipped by 0 bases and J by 8 bases, with 13 bases between them. The CDR3 covers 14 residues. Per the germline V gene, CDR1 is SGHDN and CDR2 is FVKESK. The CDR3: CASSQDRGRKGYTF. In nucleotides, the CDR3 is TGTGCCAGCAGCCAAGACAGGGGCCGGAAGGGCTACACCTTC.

V usage is TRBV5-1 and J usage is TRBJ2-3, with TRBD2 matching 14 bases. The V and J ends lost 4 bases and 8 bases, in that order; junction bases with no gene match: 6. This CDR3 has 15 residues. Germline V CDR1 and CDR2: SGHRS, YFSETQ. In DNA, the CDR3 is TGCGCCAGCAGCCTAGGGACTAGCGGGAGCAGTACGCAGTATTTT. Translating gives CASSLGTSGSSTQYF. Supplemented by reference TRBV5-1 and TRBJ2-3, the full variable domain reads KAGVTQTPRYLIKTRGQQVTLSCSPISGHRSVSWYQQTPGQGLQFLFEYFSETQRNKGNFPGRFSGRQFSNSRSEMNVSTLELGDSALYLCASSLGTSGSSTQYFGPGTRLTVL.

The rearrangement joins TRBV9 to TRBJ1-4; 7 nucleotides agree with TRBD1. The CDR3 totals 15 residues. The germline V gene encodes CDR1 SGDLS and CDR2 YYNGEE. With V trimmed by 2 bases and J by 5 bases, 6 bases remained unmatched. The CDR3 is CASSVTGTENEKLFF. CDR3 coding DNA: TGTGCCAGCAGCGTCACCGGGACAGAAAATGAAAAACTGTTTTTT.

The rearrangement joins TRBV3-1 (or the pseudogene TRBV3-2) to TRBJ1-1; possible D gene TRBD1, 5 bases. CDR1 and CDR2 from the germline V gene are LGHDT and YNNKEL (reference sequence). The CDR3 covers 15 residues. The V end was cut by 5 bases, the J end by 5 bases, with 18 bases between. CDR3 amino acids: CASSDLLRGRTEAFF. In DNA form, the CDR3 reads TGTGCCAGCAGCGACTTGTTACGGGGGAGGACTGAAGCTTTCTTT.

This clone has just one count. The chain joins TRBV7-8 to TRBJ2-7, with 10 bases identical to TRBD2. Germline trimming cut 2 bases from V and 4 bases from J; bases unmatched to any gene: 5. This CDR3 is built from 15 residues. Germline lookup yields CDR1 SGHVS and CDR2 FQNEAQ. The CDR3 region is CASSLLTSGTYEQYF. The CDR3 DNA sequence: TGTGCCAGCAGCTTACTTACTAGCGGGACTTACGAGCAGTACTTC.

The V call is TRBV5-6, the J call TRBJ2-4; 10 nucleotides line up with TRBD1. The V and J ends lost 4 bases and 8 bases, in that order; junction bases with no gene match: 18. This CDR3 region has 18 residues. Per the germline V gene, CDR1 is SGHDT and CDR2 is YYEEEE. CDR3 sequence: CASSRDLDLWTGGDIQYF. The CDR3 DNA sequence: TGTGCCAGCAGCCGCGACCTTGACTTGTGGACAGGGGGAGACATTCAGTACTTC.

The genes are TRBV18 and TRBJ2-3; D is ambiguous. The V end lost 2 bases, the J end lost 4 bases, and 10 bases lay between the germline ends. The CDR3 has 14 residues. Per the germline V gene, CDR1 is KGHSH and CDR2 is LQKENI. CDR3 sequence (DNA): TGTGCCAGCTCACCAGTCAGTTCAGCAGATACGCAGTATTTT. This translates into CASSPVSSADTQYF.

A few counts support this clone. The rearrangement links TRBV20-1 to TRBJ2-1, with no clear D. The CDR3 totals 10 residues. The V end lost 3 bases, the J end lost 8 bases, and 5 bases lay between the germline ends. Germline CDR1 reads DFQATT; CDR2 reads SNEGSKA (reference sequence). The CDR3 DNA follows: TGCAGTGCTAGCTTCTATGAGCAGTTCTTC. It yields the protein CSASFYEQFF.

This sequence joins TRBV5-1 and TRBJ2-3, with TRBD1 matching over 9 bases. Germline trimming cut 3 bases from V and 0 bases from J; bases unmatched to any gene: 20. This CDR3 has 21 amino acids. Germline V gives CDR1 SGHRS, CDR2 YFSETQ. The CDR3 protein is CASSSPQAGTGLNPSTDTQYF. The CDR3, as DNA: TGCGCCAGCAGCTCCCCCCAAGCCGGGACAGGGCTTAATCCTAGCACAGATACGCAGTATTTT.

The V call is TRBV11-3, the J call TRBJ1-6, with TRBD1 identical over 8 bases. From germline, CDR1 is SGHNT and CDR2 YENEEA. The CDR3 is 17 residues long. J was trimmed by 1 base and V by 0 bases; bases with no gene match: 2. CDR3: CASSLDNRGSYNSPLHF. CDR3 DNA: TGTGCCAGCAGCTTAGACAACAGGGGGTCCTATAATTCACCCCTCCACTTT.

This rearrangement joins TRBV28 to TRBJ2-1; D uncertain. V was pared by 3 bases and J by 1 base, with 10 bases between. The CDR3 covers 15 residues. CDR1 and CDR2 (germline): MDHEN, SYDVKM. The CDR3, as DNA: TGTGCCAGCAGTTTCGGCGGCACATCCTACAATGAGCAGTTCTTC. Its translation is CASSFGGTSYNEQFF.

This chain uses TRBV5-8 with TRBJ1-1; 8 nucleotides agree with TRBD1. Germline loops: CDR1 SGHTS, CDR2 YDEGEE. The CDR3 consists of 16 residues. The junction had 7 bases not matched to a gene; V was cut back by 3 bases and J by 0 bases. CDR3 DNA sequence: TGTGCCAGCAGCTCTAGGCAGGGACAGGTGAACACTGAAGCTTTCTTT. Its translation: CASSSRQGQVNTEAFF.

V gene TRBV5-4 combines with J gene TRBJ2-1; 7 nucleotides agree with TRBD2. Looked up from germline, CDR1 is SGHNT and CDR2 is YYREEE (reference sequence). Trimming took 4 bases from V and 5 from J; bases not matched to a gene: 9. This CDR3 has 15 amino acids. This CDR3 is CASSPWGGPNNEQFF. In DNA form, the CDR3 reads TGTGCCAGCAGCCCTTGGGGAGGGCCAAACAATGAGCAGTTCTTC.

V usage is TRBV2 and J usage is TRBJ2-7; TRBD1 matches 7 bases. The CDR3 has 15 amino acids. V shed 2 bases, J shed 4 bases, and the junction held 8 bases outside the gene matches. CDR1 is SNHLY and CDR2 is FYNNEI in the germline V gene. Here the CDR3 DNA reads TGTGCCAGCAGTGAAATACAGGGGAGTCTATACGAGCAGTACTTC. It codes for CASSEIQGSLYEQYF. Using reference TRBV2 and TRBJ2-7 for the parts outside the CDR3, the full variable domain is EPEVTQTPSHQVTQMGQEVILRCVPISNHLYFYWYRQILGQKVEFLVSFYNNEISEKSEIFDDQFSVERPDGSNFTLKIRSTKLEDSAMYFCASSEIQGSLYEQYFGPGTRLTVT.

The chain joins TRBV5-1 to TRBJ2-1; TRBD2 aligns across 8 bases. With 0 bases clipped from V and 4 bases from J, the junction kept 9 bases outside the gene matches. Germline V gene lookup returns CDR1 SGHRS and CDR2 YFSETQ. The CDR3 has 17 amino acids. CDR3 DNA sequence: TGCGCCAGCAGCTTGGGATTGAGCGGGAGTTTTTACAATGAGCAGTTCTTC. Protein sequence: CASSLGLSGSFYNEQFF.

This chain uses TRBV6-5 with TRBJ1-2; maybe TRBD1 (5 bases). Trimming removed 1 base from V and 11 bases from J, with 20 bases in between. In germline, CDR1 is MNHEY, CDR2 SVGAGI. This CDR3 spans 15 amino acids. CDR3 loop: CASSYFAGQGSSYTF. The CDR3 DNA follows: TGTGCCAGCAGTTACTTTGCTGGGCAGGGATCCTCTTACACCTTC.

V and J are TRBV4-3 and TRBJ2-1; 13 bases match TRBD2. The CDR3 consists of 15 residues. The junction had 6 bases not matched to a gene; V was cut back by 6 bases and J by 7 bases. Germline CDR1 LGHNA, CDR2 YSLEER. The CDR3 nucleotides read TGCGCCAGCAGTCTAACTAGCGGGAGGGTTAATGAGCAGTTCTTC. Translating it yields CASSLTSGRVNEQFF.

This clone came up a few times. CDR3 DNA sequence: TGTGCCAGCAGCTACCGGACAGGGTGGATTCCCTACGAGCAGTACTTC. Its translation is CASSYRTGWIPYEQYF. The chain couples TRBV5-8 to TRBJ2-7, with 8 bases aligning to TRBD1. The ends lost 3 bases at V and 2 bases at J; junction bases unmatched: 10. Germline V gives CDR1 SGHTS, CDR2 YDEGEE. This CDR3 has 16 amino acids.

The chain links TRBV6-4 to TRBJ2-1, with a weak D call TRBD2 (5 bases). Per germline, CDR1 MRHNA and CDR2 SNTAGT. The CDR3 is 12 residues long. Deletions cut 7 bases from V and 7 bases from J, with 11 bases between. CDR3 bases: TGTGCCAGCATCGGCCCGGGGAATGAGCAGTTCTTC. Its translation is CASIGPGNEQFF.

The V call is TRBV11-2, the J call TRBJ2-1; 9 nucleotides align to TRBD2. The germline gives CDR1 SGHAT, CDR2 FQNNGV. This CDR3 has 16 amino acids. V dropped 3 bases and J dropped 2; count of bases not matched to a gene: 5. The DNA of the CDR3 is TGTGCCAGCAGCTTTGGCGGGAGGGGGGCCTACAATGAGCAGTTCTTC. Protein sequence: CASSFGGRGAYNEQFF.

The rearrangement uses TRBV7-2 and TRBJ2-5; D unresolved. Looked up from germline, CDR1 is SGHTA and CDR2 is FQGNSA. V was cut by 6 bases and J by 5 bases, with 10 bases left in between. CDR3 size: 12 residues. The CDR3 sequence: CASSPIRETQYF. CDR3 sequence (DNA): TGTGCCAGCAGTCCTATTCGCGAGACCCAGTACTTC.